This is a list of T cell receptor beta chains from one sample in a study of blood T cell repertoires in COVID-19. Sequencing was performed with immunoSEQ multiplex PCR; in TCRdb, only in-frame clones are kept and a portion is missing. The profile shows about 48,000 clones, about 83% of them singletons. The sample comprised peripheral blood. The receptor source for this set is a woman aged 55-70 years with acute or convalescent COVID-19. The CDR3 runs from the conserved cysteine through the conserved F or W. A D gene is named only where the DNA matches it firmly. Part of the rows lack a size; the others show once, few, many or a class for expanded clones.

D gene: .; clone size: .; J gene: TRBJ2-1; V gene: TRBV3-1/TRBV3-2; CDR3 DNA: TGTGCCAGCAGCCAAGAAGCCCCCCTAGGGGGAGAGCAGTTCTTC; CDR3 protein: CASSQEAPLGGEQFF
D gene: .; clone size: .; J gene: TRBJ2-7; V gene: TRBV11-2; CDR3 DNA: TGTGCCAGCAGCTTAGCAGGGCCTTCCTACGAGCAGTACTTC; CDR3 protein: CASSLAGPSYEQYF
D gene: .; clone size: once; J gene: TRBJ1-1; V gene: TRBV2; CDR3 DNA: TGTGCCAGCAGGGGGGAGGGGGTGACTGAAGCTTTCTTT; CDR3 protein: CASRGEGVTEAFF
D gene: TRBD1; clone size: .; J gene: TRBJ1-4; V gene: TRBV19; CDR3 DNA: TGTGCCAGTAGCTCGGACAGGGGCAGGGAAAAACTGTTTTTT; CDR3 protein: CASSSDRGREKLFF
D gene: .; clone size: few; J gene: TRBJ1-1; V gene: TRBV5-1; CDR3 DNA: TGCGCCAGCAGCCTACTAGGGGAGGACGGTGAAGCTTTCTTT; CDR3 protein: CASSLLGEDGEAFF
D gene: .; clone size: few; J gene: TRBJ1-2; V gene: TRBV10-3; CDR3 DNA: TGTGCCATCAGAGAAGGGACTAACAGTAACTATGGCTACACCTTC; CDR3 protein: CAIREGTNSNYGYTF
D gene: .; clone size: .; J gene: TRBJ2-5; V gene: TRBV21-1; CDR3 DNA: TGTGCCAGCAGCAGGGCAGTTCAAGAGACCCAGTACTTC; CDR3 protein: CASSRAVQETQYF
D gene: .; clone size: .; J gene: TRBJ2-1; V gene: TRBV5-1; CDR3 DNA: TGCGCCAGCAGCAGCCTAGGGGTCGGCAATGAGCAGTTCTTC; CDR3 protein: CASSSLGVGNEQFF
D gene: .; clone size: .; J gene: TRBJ1-1; V gene: TRBV6-5; CDR3 DNA: TGTGCCAGCACCATGGGGTGGGGGGATACTGAAGCTTTCTTT; CDR3 protein: CASTMGWGDTEAFF
D gene: TRBD2; clone size: .; J gene: TRBJ2-1; V gene: TRBV7-2; CDR3 DNA: TGTGCCAGCAGCTTAGAGGCTAGCGGGAGGTGGGGCAATGAGCAGTTCTTC; CDR3 protein: CASSLEASGRWGNEQFF
D gene: .; clone size: .; J gene: TRBJ1-4; V gene: TRBV6-6; CDR3 DNA: TGTGCCAGCAGGTCGGGGGATGAAAAACTGTTTTTT; CDR3 protein: CASRSGDEKLFF
D gene: TRBD2; clone size: .; J gene: TRBJ2-3; V gene: TRBV5-1; CDR3 DNA: TGCGCCAGTCAGAGACTAGCGGGGGGCCAAATCGGGGTAGATACGCAGTATTTT; CDR3 protein: CASQRLAGGQIGVDTQYF
D gene: TRBD1; clone size: .; J gene: TRBJ1-5; V gene: TRBV18; CDR3 DNA: TGTGCCAGCTCACCAGCCGACAGGGTTGGGCAGCCCCAGCATTTT; CDR3 protein: CASSPADRVGQPQHF
D gene: .; clone size: .; J gene: TRBJ2-3; V gene: TRBV6-1; CDR3 DNA: TGTGCCAGCAGTGACCAGGGGACGGGCACAGATACGCAGTATTTT; CDR3 protein: CASSDQGTGTDTQYF
D gene: TRBD1; clone size: .; J gene: TRBJ2-1; V gene: TRBV2; CDR3 DNA: TGTGCCAGCGGAGGGACAGGAGGCTCCTACAATGAGCAGTTCTTC; CDR3 protein: CASGGTGGSYNEQFF
D gene: TRBD1; clone size: .; J gene: TRBJ2-7; V gene: TRBV14; CDR3 DNA: TGTGCCAGCAGCCACGGGACAGGGGTTTACGAGCAGTACTTC; CDR3 protein: CASSHGTGVYEQYF
D gene: TRBD1; clone size: .; J gene: TRBJ1-2; V gene: TRBV19; CDR3 DNA: TGTGCCAGTAGTATGGACAGGGGGCAAAACTATGGCTACACCTTC; CDR3 protein: CASSMDRGQNYGYTF
D gene: TRBD1; clone size: .; J gene: TRBJ1-1; V gene: TRBV7-8; CDR3 DNA: TGTGCCAGCAGCCACAGGGGCACTGAAGCTTTCTTT; CDR3 protein: CASSHRGTEAFF
D gene: .; clone size: .; J gene: TRBJ2-3; V gene: TRBV20-1; CDR3 DNA: TGCAGTGCTATTGATATCTCAGATACGCAGTATTTT; CDR3 protein: CSAIDISDTQYF
D gene: TRBD1; clone size: .; J gene: TRBJ2-7; V gene: TRBV6-6; CDR3 DNA: TGTGCCAGCAGGGCCACCGGGACAGGAAGCTACGAGCAGTACTTC; CDR3 protein: CASRATGTGSYEQYF
D gene: TRBD1; clone size: .; J gene: TRBJ1-2; V gene: TRBV6-5; CDR3 DNA: TGTGCCAGCAGTAATAGACCGGAGGGGGCGCTTGGCTACACCTTC; CDR3 protein: CASSNRPEGALGYTF
D gene: .; clone size: .; J gene: TRBJ2-5; V gene: TRBV10-1; CDR3 DNA: TGCGCCAGCAGTGATTCATCCGGACAGGAGGGCGATGAGACCCAGTACTTC; CDR3 protein: CASSDSSGQEGDETQYF
D gene: .; clone size: once; J gene: TRBJ1-5; V gene: TRBV2; CDR3 DNA: TGTGCCAGCAGTGGTCACAGGATGAGCAATCAGCCCCAGCATTTT; CDR3 protein: CASSGHRMSNQPQHF
D gene: .; clone size: .; J gene: TRBJ2-2; V gene: TRBV4-3; CDR3 DNA: TGCGCCAGCAGCCACTTCCGGGACTCCTCCGGGGAGCTGTTTTTT; CDR3 protein: CASSHFRDSSGELFF
D gene: .; clone size: .; J gene: TRBJ1-1; V gene: TRBV7-2; CDR3 DNA: TGTGCCAGCAGCTCGATAGGGCCTGGCAGGGGCACTGAAGCTTTCTTT; CDR3 protein: CASSSIGPGRGTEAFF
D gene: .; clone size: .; J gene: TRBJ2-1; V gene: TRBV5-1; CDR3 DNA: TGCGCCAGCAGCTTGGCGGTCGGTGTCTCCTACAATGAGCAGTTCTTC; CDR3 protein: CASSLAVGVSYNEQFF
D gene: .; clone size: once; J gene: TRBJ1-1; V gene: TRBV21-1; CDR3 DNA: TGTGCCAGCAGCAAAGCTGGACAGGGGTACGGTGAAGCTTTCTTT; CDR3 protein: CASSKAGQGYGEAFF
D gene: TRBD2; clone size: .; J gene: TRBJ2-7; V gene: TRBV6-4; CDR3 DNA: TGTGCCAGCAGTCCACTAGCGGGAGGCGGCGAGCAGTACTTC; CDR3 protein: CASSPLAGGGEQYF
D gene: .; clone size: .; J gene: TRBJ1-5; V gene: TRBV2; CDR3 DNA: TGTGCCAGCAGTGCGGGAGGGGCCAATCAGCCCCAGCATTTT; CDR3 protein: CASSAGGANQPQHF
D gene: .; clone size: .; J gene: TRBJ2-1; V gene: TRBV4-3; CDR3 DNA: TGCGCCAGCAGCCTCCAGTGGGGAACAGGCAATGAGCAGTTCTTC; CDR3 protein: CASSLQWGTGNEQFF
D gene: TRBD2; clone size: .; J gene: TRBJ2-3; V gene: TRBV12-5; CDR3 DNA: TGTGCTAGTGGTTTGGTATTAGCGGGGGCTACAGATACGCAGTATTTT; CDR3 protein: CASGLVLAGATDTQYF
D gene: TRBD1; clone size: .; J gene: TRBJ1-1; V gene: TRBV27; CDR3 DNA: TGTGCCAGCAGTTCCGGGACAGCTAACACTGAAGCTTTCTTT; CDR3 protein: CASSSGTANTEAFF
D gene: .; clone size: few; J gene: TRBJ1-2; V gene: TRBV2; CDR3 DNA: TGTGCCAGCAGTGTCGCGTGGGCGGGATATGGCTACACCTTC; CDR3 protein: CASSVAWAGYGYTF
D gene: TRBD2; clone size: .; J gene: TRBJ2-7; V gene: TRBV2; CDR3 DNA: TGTGCCAGCAGCGGGACTAGCGCCCTCTCCTACGAGCAGTACTTC; CDR3 protein: CASSGTSALSYEQYF
D gene: .; clone size: .; J gene: TRBJ2-2; V gene: TRBV7-9; CDR3 DNA: TGTGCCAGCAGCTTCGGCCGGAGGACCGGGGAGCTGTTTTTT; CDR3 protein: CASSFGRRTGELFF
D gene: TRBD1; clone size: .; J gene: TRBJ1-1; V gene: TRBV7-2; CDR3 DNA: TGTGCCAGCAGCTTATTTGCCAGGGGGATAAACACTGAAGCTTTCTTT; CDR3 protein: CASSLFARGINTEAFF
D gene: .; clone size: .; J gene: TRBJ1-1; V gene: TRBV19; CDR3 DNA: TGTGCCAGTAGTCTACAGTCGAACACTGAAGCTTTCTTT; CDR3 protein: CASSLQSNTEAFF
D gene: .; clone size: .; J gene: TRBJ1-3; V gene: TRBV2; CDR3 DNA: TGTGCCAGCAGTGAAGGAGGACAGCTCTCTGGAAACACCATATATTTT; CDR3 protein: CASSEGGQLSGNTIYF
D gene: .; clone size: .; J gene: TRBJ2-7; V gene: TRBV7-6; CDR3 DNA: TGTGCCAGCAGCTTATTGCAGGGCCCTTCCTACGAGCAGTACTTC; CDR3 protein: CASSLLQGPSYEQYF
D gene: .; clone size: few; J gene: TRBJ1-1; V gene: TRBV2; CDR3 DNA: TGTGCCAGCGGGGCGCTGAGCACTGAAGCTTTCTTT; CDR3 protein: CASGALSTEAFF
D gene: TRBD1; clone size: .; J gene: TRBJ2-1; V gene: TRBV7-2; CDR3 DNA: TGTGCCAGCAGCTCTCGGACAGGGTGGTCATACAATGAGCAGTTCTTC; CDR3 protein: CASSSRTGWSYNEQFF
D gene: TRBD2; clone size: .; J gene: TRBJ2-1; V gene: TRBV7-3; CDR3 DNA: TGTGCCAGCAGCTTACTTGGGACTAGCGGGAGCAATGAGCAGTTCTTC; CDR3 protein: CASSLLGTSGSNEQFF
D gene: TRBD2; clone size: .; J gene: TRBJ2-5; V gene: TRBV5-4; CDR3 DNA: TGTGCCAGCAGCTTGGTTCCGGGGGGATCAGAGACCCAGTACTTC; CDR3 protein: CASSLVPGGSETQYF
D gene: TRBD2; clone size: once; J gene: TRBJ2-7; V gene: TRBV7-9; CDR3 DNA: TGTGCCAGCAGCCTCGGACTAGCGGGAGGTCATCCCTACGAGCAGTACTTC; CDR3 protein: CASSLGLAGGHPYEQYF
D gene: .; clone size: .; J gene: TRBJ1-1; V gene: TRBV7-9; CDR3 DNA: TGTGCCAGCAGCTCGGGGGGCACGAACACTGAAGCTTTCTTT; CDR3 protein: CASSSGGTNTEAFF
D gene: TRBD1; clone size: .; J gene: TRBJ1-6; V gene: TRBV19; CDR3 DNA: TGTGCCAGTAGTATAGGGGACAGTAATTCACCCCTCCACTTT; CDR3 protein: CASSIGDSNSPLHF
D gene: TRBD2; clone size: .; J gene: TRBJ2-3; V gene: TRBV30; CDR3 DNA: TGTGCCTGGAGCCCCTTAGGAGGACTAGCGGGAGCCGATACGCAGTATTTT; CDR3 protein: CAWSPLGGLAGADTQYF
D gene: .; clone size: once; J gene: TRBJ1-5; V gene: TRBV2; CDR3 DNA: TGTGCCAGCAGCCGTACTCCCAGCAATCAGCCCCAGCATTTT; CDR3 protein: CASSRTPSNQPQHF
D gene: TRBD1; clone size: .; J gene: TRBJ2-7; V gene: TRBV6-5; CDR3 DNA: TGTGCCAGCAGGGGACAGGGTAACAACGAGCAGTACTTC; CDR3 protein: CASRGQGNNEQYF
D gene: .; clone size: .; J gene: TRBJ2-5; V gene: TRBV5-8; CDR3 DNA: TGTGCCAGCAGCTTTGGGGAACAGGCCCAAGAGACCCAGTACTTC; CDR3 protein: CASSFGEQAQETQYF
D gene: TRBD1; clone size: .; J gene: TRBJ2-4; V gene: TRBV7-9; CDR3 DNA: TGTGCCAGCAGCTCATTGGGCCGACAGGGGGCCAAAAACATTCAGTACTTC; CDR3 protein: CASSSLGRQGAKNIQYF
D gene: TRBD1; clone size: .; J gene: TRBJ2-7; V gene: TRBV9; CDR3 DNA: TGTGCCAGCAGCCCTAGGGACAGGGGTAGGTACGAGCAGTACTTC; CDR3 protein: CASSPRDRGRYEQYF
D gene: .; clone size: .; J gene: TRBJ2-3; V gene: TRBV14; CDR3 DNA: TGTGCCAGCAGCCAAGTTGTCCTGGGAGAGCAGTATTTT; CDR3 protein: CASSQVVLGEQYF
D gene: TRBD2; clone size: .; J gene: TRBJ2-7; V gene: TRBV25-1; CDR3 DNA: TGTGTCGGCGGGGGGGACTACGAGCAGTACTTC; CDR3 protein: CVGGGDYEQYF
D gene: .; clone size: .; J gene: TRBJ1-3; V gene: TRBV5-1; CDR3 DNA: TGCGCCAGCAGCACCGACACCTCTGGAAACACCATATATTTT; CDR3 protein: CASSTDTSGNTIYF
D gene: TRBD2; clone size: .; J gene: TRBJ2-7; V gene: TRBV27; CDR3 DNA: TGTGCCAGCAGTTTACGGGAGGGTTGGCTGCAGTACTTC; CDR3 protein: CASSLREGWLQYF
D gene: TRBD1; clone size: few; J gene: TRBJ1-2; V gene: TRBV12-5; CDR3 DNA: TGTGCTAGTGGCTCCGGGACAGCCAACTATGGCTACACCTTC; CDR3 protein: CASGSGTANYGYTF
D gene: .; clone size: .; J gene: TRBJ1-5; V gene: TRBV7-2; CDR3 DNA: TGTGCCAGCAGCTCTAGAAATAGCAATCAGCCCCAGCATTTT; CDR3 protein: CASSSRNSNQPQHF
D gene: .; clone size: .; J gene: TRBJ2-1; V gene: TRBV21-1; CDR3 DNA: TGTGCCAGCAGCCGCCGGGTTCAGAGGGGGCATGAGCAGTTCTTC; CDR3 protein: CASSRRVQRGHEQFF